This TCR beta chain was documented in a study of cytomegalovirus exposure and HLA in healthy donors. The PCR made use of 60 Vbeta and 13 Jbeta primers. Here immunoSEQ multiplex PCR was the method, and the copy in TCRdb shows in-frame clones only, minus some. Counted here are approximately 110,000 clones, 73% occurring once; the ten biggest clones make up over 3.5%. This CDR3 contains 12 residues. Germline CDR1 and CDR2: ENHRY and SYGVKD. The V and J ends lost 3 bases and 11 bases, in that order; junction bases with no gene match: 6. The chain joins TRBV10-3 to TRBJ1-1; 7 positions match TRBD1. The TCR comes from a middle-aged woman in good health and CMV-seronegative. The sequencing input was PBMCs. The CDR3 protein is CAISDRGLGAFF. DNA for the CDR3: TGTGCCATCAGTGATAGGGGGCTGGGGGCTTTCTTT.